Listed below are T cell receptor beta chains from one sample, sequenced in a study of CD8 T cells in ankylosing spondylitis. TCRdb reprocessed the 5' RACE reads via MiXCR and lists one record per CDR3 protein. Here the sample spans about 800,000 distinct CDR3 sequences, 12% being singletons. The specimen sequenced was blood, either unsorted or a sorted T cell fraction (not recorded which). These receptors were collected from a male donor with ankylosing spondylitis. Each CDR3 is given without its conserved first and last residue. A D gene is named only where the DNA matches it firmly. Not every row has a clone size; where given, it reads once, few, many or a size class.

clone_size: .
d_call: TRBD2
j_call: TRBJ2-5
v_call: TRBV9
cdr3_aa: ASSVGSGRSQETQY

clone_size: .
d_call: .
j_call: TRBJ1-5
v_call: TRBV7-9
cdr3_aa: ASSTVSNQPQH

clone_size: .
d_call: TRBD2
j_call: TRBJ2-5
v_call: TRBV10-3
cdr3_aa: ATGGTSGSMETQY

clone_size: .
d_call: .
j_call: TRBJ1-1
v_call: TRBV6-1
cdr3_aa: ASRTLTKRTEAF

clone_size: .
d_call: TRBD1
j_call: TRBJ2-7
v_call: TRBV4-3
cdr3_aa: ASSQNLRGRVPSNEQY

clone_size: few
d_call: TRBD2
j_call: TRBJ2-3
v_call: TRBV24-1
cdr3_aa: ATSDRWTSGSTDTQY

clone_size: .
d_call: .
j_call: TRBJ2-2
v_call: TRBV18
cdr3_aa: ASSPSQPSTGELF

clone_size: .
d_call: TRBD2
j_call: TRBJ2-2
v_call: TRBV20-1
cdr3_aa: SARGLAAGELF

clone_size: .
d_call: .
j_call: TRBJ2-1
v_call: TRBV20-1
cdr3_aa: SAFGTGLKSVNEQF

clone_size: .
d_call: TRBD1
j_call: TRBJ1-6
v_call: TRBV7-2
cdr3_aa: ASSFQGDYSPLH

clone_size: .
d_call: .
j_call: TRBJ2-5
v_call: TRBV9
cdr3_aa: ASSVAVEGGGQETQY

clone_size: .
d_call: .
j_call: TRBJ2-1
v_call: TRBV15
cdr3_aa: ATSRDKDKREQF

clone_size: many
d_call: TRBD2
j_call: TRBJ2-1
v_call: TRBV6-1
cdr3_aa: ASTTGIGVAGANEQF

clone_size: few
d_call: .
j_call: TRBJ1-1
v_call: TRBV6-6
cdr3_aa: ASRWGTEAF

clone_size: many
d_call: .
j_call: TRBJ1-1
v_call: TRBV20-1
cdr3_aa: SASVSLNTEAF

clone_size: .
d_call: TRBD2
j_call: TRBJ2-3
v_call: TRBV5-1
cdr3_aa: ASSGIAGGLGRSDTQY

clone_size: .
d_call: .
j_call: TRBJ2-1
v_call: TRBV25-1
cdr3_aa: ASSAPRGLYNEQF

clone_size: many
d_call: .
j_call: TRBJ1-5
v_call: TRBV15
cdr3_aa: ATSRPGGQPQH

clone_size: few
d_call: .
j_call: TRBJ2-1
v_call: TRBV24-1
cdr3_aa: ATSDLMGEQF

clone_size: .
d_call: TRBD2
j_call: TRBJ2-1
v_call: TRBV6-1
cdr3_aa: ASSPRAGVSNEQF

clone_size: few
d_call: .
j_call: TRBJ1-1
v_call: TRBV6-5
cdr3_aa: ASSYSPDNTEAF

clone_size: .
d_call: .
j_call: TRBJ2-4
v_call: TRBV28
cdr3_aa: ASSTRAKQD

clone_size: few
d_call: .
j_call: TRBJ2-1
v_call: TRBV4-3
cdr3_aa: ASSQGGVVGFEQF

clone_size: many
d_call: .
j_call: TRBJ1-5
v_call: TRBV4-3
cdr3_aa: ASSQDFSGQPQH

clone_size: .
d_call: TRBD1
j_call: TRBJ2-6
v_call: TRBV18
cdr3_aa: ASSPTLGQVSGANVLT

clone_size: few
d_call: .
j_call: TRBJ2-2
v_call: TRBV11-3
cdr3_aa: ASSLTGTVAKRELF

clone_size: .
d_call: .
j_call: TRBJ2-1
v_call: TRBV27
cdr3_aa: ASSLSMVQLNEQF

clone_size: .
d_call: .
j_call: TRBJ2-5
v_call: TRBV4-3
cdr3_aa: ASSHDTRQETQY

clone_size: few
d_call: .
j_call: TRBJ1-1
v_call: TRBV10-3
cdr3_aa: AISLTVNTEAF

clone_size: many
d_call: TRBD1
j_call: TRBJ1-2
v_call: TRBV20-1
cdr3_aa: SATKQGAEGYT

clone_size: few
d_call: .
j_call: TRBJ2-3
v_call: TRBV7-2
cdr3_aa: ASSPRLVSSTDTQY

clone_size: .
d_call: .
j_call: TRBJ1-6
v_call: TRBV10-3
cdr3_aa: AISETLGAYNSPLH

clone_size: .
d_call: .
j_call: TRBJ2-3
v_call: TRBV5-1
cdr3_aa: ASSSKGTDTQY

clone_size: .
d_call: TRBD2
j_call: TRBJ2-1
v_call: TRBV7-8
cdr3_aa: ASSPVWRGVGEQF

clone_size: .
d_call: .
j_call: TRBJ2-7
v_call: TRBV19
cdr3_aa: ASSIAESRQY

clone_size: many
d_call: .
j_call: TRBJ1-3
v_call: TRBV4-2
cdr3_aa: ASSQRDVSSGNTIY

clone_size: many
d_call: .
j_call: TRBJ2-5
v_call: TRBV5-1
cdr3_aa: ASSLEGTQY

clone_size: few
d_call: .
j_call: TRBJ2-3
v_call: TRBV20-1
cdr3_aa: SQRRVSTDTQY

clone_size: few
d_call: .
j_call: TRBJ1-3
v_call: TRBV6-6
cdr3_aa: ASRPAGLYTIY

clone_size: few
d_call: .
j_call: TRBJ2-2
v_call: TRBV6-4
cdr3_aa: ASSVFSVSNTGELF

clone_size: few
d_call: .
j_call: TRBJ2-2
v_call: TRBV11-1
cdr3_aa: ASSDLVRAGFNTGELF